The 16 T cell receptor beta chains reported below all come from one sample, sequenced in a study of control samples from healthy donors and cancer patients. The repertoire was sequenced with immunoSEQ multiplex PCR; TCRdb's copy has only in-frame clones and lacks some. In the table there are about 77,000 clones, 80% to 95% of which are singletons. The sequenced material came from blood. These receptors were collected from a woman aged 55-75 years in good health.

The chain is built from TRBV5-1 and TRBJ2-1; TRBD2 matches at 7 bases. The CDR3 spans 15 residues. Germline CDR1 is SGHRS and CDR2 is YFSETQ. V shed 4 bases and J 4 bases; nucleotides not matched to a gene: 8. The DNA for the CDR3 is TGCGCCAGCAGCCCTCCTAGCGGACCTTACAATGAGCAGTTCTTC. Amino acid sequence: CASSPPSGPYNEQFF.

The CDR3 sequence is CASSLGADRDGANVLTF. DNA for the CDR3: TGCGCCAGCAGCCTGGGGGCGGACAGGGATGGGGCCAACGTCCTGACTTTC. This sequence joins TRBV5-1 and TRBJ2-6; 8 nucleotides agree with TRBD1. Trimming at V came to 4 bases and at J to 3 bases, leaving 9 bases not matched to a gene. Germline CDR1 and CDR2: SGHRS and YFSETQ. This CDR3 region has 17 residues.

Worth noting for this clone: One junction end does not reproduce the germline sequence, and a read error may be involved. V gene TRBV10-3 combines with J gene TRBJ2-5; a possible D gene is TRBD2 (6 bases). CDR3 length: 14 amino acids. Germline V CDR1 and CDR2: ENHRY, SYGVKD. The CDR3 region has the DNA TGTGCCAGCAGTCGAAGGGACTACCAAGAGACCCAGTACTTC. This gives the protein CASSRRDYQETQYF.

The rearrangement links TRBV19 to TRBJ2-5, with D possibly TRBD2 on 5 matching bases. There are 12 residues in the CDR3. Germline CDR1 reads LNHDA; CDR2 reads SQIVND (reference sequence). Trimming left V 3 bases short and J 5 bases short, with 7 bases between. CDR3 loop: CASSMRGETQYF. CDR3 bases: TGTGCCAGTAGTATGAGAGGGGAGACCCAGTACTTC.

V usage is TRBV4-1 and J usage is TRBJ2-1, with D possibly being TRBD2 (5 bases). V dropped 1 base and J dropped 0 bases, with 10 bases sitting between them. CDR3 length: 16 residues. Germline CDR1 reads MGHRA; CDR2 reads YSYEKL. This chain's CDR3 is CASSQASGSSYNEQFF. The CDR3 DNA follows: TGCGCCAGCAGCCAAGCTTCGGGGAGCTCCTACAATGAGCAGTTCTTC.

The genes are TRBV19 and TRBJ1-2; D uncertain. V dropped 4 bases and J dropped 8 bases, with 14 bases sitting between them. CDR1 LNHDA and CDR2 SQIVND come from the germline V gene (reference sequence). There are 13 residues in the CDR3. In nucleotides, the CDR3 is TGTGCCAGTAGTAATGATCCTGCCCCCGGCTACACCTTC. Protein product: CASSNDPAPGYTF.

J is TRBJ1-1 and V is TRBV6-5; TRBD1 is a possible D gene (5 bases). With 6 bases removed from V and 8 bases from J, the gap between germline ends came to 22 bases. The germline V gene has CDR1 MNHEY and CDR2 SVGAGI. The CDR3 length is 15 residues. The chain's CDR3 is CASRDIPNSRTEAFF. CDR3 bases: TGTGCCAGCAGGGACATTCCGAACTCACGGACAGAAGCTTTCTTT.

This clone was detected once. This chain connects TRBV28 to TRBJ2-5; either TRBD1 or TRBD2 may fit D (6 bases each). Deletions cut 6 bases from V and 5 bases from J, with 19 bases between. Germline CDR1 reads MDHEN; CDR2 reads SYDVKM. There are 15 residues in the CDR3. The CDR3 DNA sequence: TGTGCCAGCAGGCCACTACAGGGAGGTGGCGAGACCCAGTACTTC. It translates to CASRPLQGGGETQYF.

V gene TRBV7-2 combines with J gene TRBJ2-7; D is uncertain. Trimming shortened V by 5 bases and J by 3 bases, and 14 bases separated the two germline ends. The CDR3 contains 14 residues. CDR1 SGHTA and CDR2 FQGNSA come from the germline V gene. The CDR3 nucleotides read TGTGCCAGCAGCCTCACACTGGACGGCTACGAGCAGTACTTC. Protein: CASSLTLDGYEQYF.

The chain joins TRBV2 to TRBJ2-3; no clear D gene. CDR1 and CDR2 (germline): SNHLY, FYNNEI. V was cut by 5 bases and J by 2 bases, with 5 bases left in between. The CDR3 spans 12 residues. CDR3 in amino acids: CASSPTTDTQYF. For the CDR3, the DNA is TGTGCCAGCAGTCCCACCACAGATACGCAGTATTTT.

Only a few counts were recorded for this clone. The chain recombines TRBV10-3 with TRBJ1-6; D is perhaps TRBD1 (5 bases). The V and J ends lost 7 bases and 5 bases respectively, with 9 bases between them. The CDR3 extends over 13 amino acids. Germline V CDR1 and CDR2: ENHRY, SYGVKD. The CDR3 loop is CAITGSDNSPLHF. For the CDR3, the DNA is TGTGCCATCACAGGGTCCGATAATTCACCCCTCCACTTT.

The chain links TRBV5-1 to TRBJ2-7; unclear D gene. Germline assignment: CDR1 SGHRS and CDR2 YFSETQ. With 5 bases removed from V and 6 bases from J, the gap between germline ends came to 18 bases. This CDR3 is built from 14 residues. The chain's CDR3 is CASSLRSRTSEQYF. CDR3 nucleotides: TGCGCCAGCAGTTTACGCTCTAGAACTTCCGAGCAGTACTTC.

The V call is TRBV7-2, the J call TRBJ2-5, with TRBD2 identical over 9 bases. Germline-derived CDR1 and CDR2 are SGHTA and FQGNSA. CDR3 length: 16 amino acids. The junction had 6 bases not matched to a gene; V was cut back by 3 bases and J by 1 base. CDR3 in DNA: TGTGCCAGCAGCTTTAGAGCGGGAGGTATCCAAGAGACCCAGTACTTC. Residues: CASSFRAGGIQETQYF.

This chain uses TRBV3-1 (or the pseudogene TRBV3-2) with TRBJ1-4, with 9 bases aligning to TRBD1. V shed 4 bases and J 6 bases; nucleotides not matched to a gene: 6. This CDR3 contains 15 residues. Looked up from germline, CDR1 is LGHDT and CDR2 is YNNKEL (reference sequence). The DNA for the CDR3 is TGTGCCAGCAGCCGTCCGGGACAGGGATATGAAAAACTGTTTTTT. It encodes CASSRPGQGYEKLFF.

V is TRBV4-3 and J is TRBJ1-1; D unresolved. V was trimmed by 0 bases and J by 2 bases, leaving 13 bases between them. From germline, CDR1 is LGHNA and CDR2 YSLEER. CDR3 length equals 16 residues. This CDR3 reads CASSQDHRNPNTEAFF. CDR3 DNA: TGCGCCAGCAGCCAAGATCATAGGAACCCAAACACTGAAGCTTTCTTT.

The V call is TRBV5-1, the J call TRBJ1-3; D is unresolved. The CDR3 contains 14 residues. Germline loops: CDR1 SGHRS, CDR2 YFSETQ. Trimming removed 3 bases at V and 4 bases at J, with 11 bases between. CDR3 sequence (DNA): TGCGCCAGCAGCTCCGGTGGGGTCGGAAACACCATATATTTT. Translating it yields CASSSGGVGNTIYF.